One T cell receptor beta chain is described in this entry. Its antigen is not known. CDR1 and CDR2 from the germline V gene are MGHRA and YSYEKL. V was trimmed by 2 bases and J by 1 base, leaving 5 bases between them. CDR3 length equals 13 residues. The table came from immunoSEQ multiplex PCR; TCRdb's copy has only in-frame clones and leaves some out. The sample carries about 180,000 clones, about nine tenths recorded once. The sample is drawn from a study of T cell responses to AZD1222 COVID-19 vaccine. Looking at the study overall: Pooling was applied to second doses at about 4 or about 12 weeks. Study-level findings and limits: Repertoires in all cases were sampled only once the peak T cell response had passed. Spike-specific TCR repertoires showed rising breadth and depth after two AZD1222 doses.

The sequence was obtained from an adult in good health. The rearrangement joins TRBV4-1 to TRBJ1-2; D is unclear. The sample here was peripheral blood, taken on day 0 of AZD1222 vaccination. CDR3 bases: TGCGCCAGCAGCCAATGGGATAACTATGGCTACACCTTC. Protein: CASSQWDNYGYTF.